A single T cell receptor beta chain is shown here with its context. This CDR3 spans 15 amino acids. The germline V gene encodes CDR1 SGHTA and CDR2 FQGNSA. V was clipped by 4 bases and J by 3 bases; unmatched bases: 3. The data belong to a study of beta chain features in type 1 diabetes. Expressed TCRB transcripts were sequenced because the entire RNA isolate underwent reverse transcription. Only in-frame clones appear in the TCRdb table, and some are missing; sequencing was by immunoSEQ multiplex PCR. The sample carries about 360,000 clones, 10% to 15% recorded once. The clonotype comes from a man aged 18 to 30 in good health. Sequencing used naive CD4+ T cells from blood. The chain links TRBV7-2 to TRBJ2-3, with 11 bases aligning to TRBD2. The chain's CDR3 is CASSSPSGRTDTQYF. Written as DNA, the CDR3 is TGTGCCAGCAGCTCTCCTAGCGGGAGGACAGATACGCAGTATTTT.